The present entry profiles one T cell receptor (beta chain) with its context. This sample was taken from a study of blood T cell repertoires in COVID-19. Source study methods: How many nucleated cells were present was estimated from reference gene primer amplification. TCRdb's copy holds only in-frame clones and misses some; the assay was immunoSEQ multiplex PCR. The V and J calls and clone size come from that table; D and trimming were worked out from the DNA. The data contain 60,000 to 70,000 clones, 60% to 85% of them singletons. The TCR originated in a woman aged 80 or older with acute or convalescent COVID-19. Sequenced material: peripheral blood.

The CDR3 loop is CASSQVIARAPDTQYF. CDR3 bases: TGTGCCAGCAGCCAAGTTATAGCCAGAGCCCCCGATACGCAGTATTTT. The V and J genes are TRBV3-1 (or the pseudogene TRBV3-2) and TRBJ2-3; D remains unclear. Trimming removed 1 base from V and 6 bases from J, with 17 bases in between. This CDR3 region has 16 residues. Germline V gene sequence: CDR1 LGHDT, CDR2 YNNKEL (reference sequence).